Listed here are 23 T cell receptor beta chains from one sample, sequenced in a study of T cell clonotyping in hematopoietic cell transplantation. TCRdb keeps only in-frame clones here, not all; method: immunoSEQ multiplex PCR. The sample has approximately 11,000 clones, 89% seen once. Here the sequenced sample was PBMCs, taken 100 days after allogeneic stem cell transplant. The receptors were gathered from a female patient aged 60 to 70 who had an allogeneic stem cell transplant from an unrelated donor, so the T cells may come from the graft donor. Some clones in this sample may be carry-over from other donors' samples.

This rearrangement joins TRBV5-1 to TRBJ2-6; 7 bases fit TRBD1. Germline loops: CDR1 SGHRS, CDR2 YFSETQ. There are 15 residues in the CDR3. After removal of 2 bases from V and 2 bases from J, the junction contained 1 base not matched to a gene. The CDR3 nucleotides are TGCGCCAGCAGCTTCGGGACAGCTGGGGCCAACGTCCTGACTTTC. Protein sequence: CASSFGTAGANVLTF.

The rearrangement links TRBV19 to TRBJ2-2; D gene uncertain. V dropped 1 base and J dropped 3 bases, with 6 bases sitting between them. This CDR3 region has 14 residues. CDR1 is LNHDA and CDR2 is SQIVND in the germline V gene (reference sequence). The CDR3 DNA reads TGTGCCAGTAGTATAGCGGTAGACACCGGGGAGCTGTTTTTT. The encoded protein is CASSIAVDTGELFF.

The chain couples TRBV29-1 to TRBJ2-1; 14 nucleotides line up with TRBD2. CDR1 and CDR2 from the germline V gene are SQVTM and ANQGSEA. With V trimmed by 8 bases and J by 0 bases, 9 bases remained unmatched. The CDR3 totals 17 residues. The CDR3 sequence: CSTTGTSGGSSYNEQFF. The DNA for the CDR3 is TGCAGCACCACCGGGACTAGCGGGGGCAGCTCCTACAATGAGCAGTTCTTC.

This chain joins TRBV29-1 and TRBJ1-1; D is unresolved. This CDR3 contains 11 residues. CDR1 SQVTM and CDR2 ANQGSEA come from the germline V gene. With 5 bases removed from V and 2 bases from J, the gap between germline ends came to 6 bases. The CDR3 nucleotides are TGCAGCGTTCTCATAAACACTGAAGCTTTCTTT. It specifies CSVLINTEAFF.

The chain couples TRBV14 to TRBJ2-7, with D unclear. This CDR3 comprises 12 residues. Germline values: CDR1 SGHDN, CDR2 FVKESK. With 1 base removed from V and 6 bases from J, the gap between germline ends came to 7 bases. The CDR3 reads CASSQAPPEQYF. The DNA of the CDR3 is TGTGCCAGCAGCCAAGCACCTCCCGAGCAGTACTTC.

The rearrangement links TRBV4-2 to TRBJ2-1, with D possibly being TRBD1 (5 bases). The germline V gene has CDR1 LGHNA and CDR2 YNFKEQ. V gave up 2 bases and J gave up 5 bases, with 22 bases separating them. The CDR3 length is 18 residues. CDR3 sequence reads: CASSQLPGRGTLNNEQFF. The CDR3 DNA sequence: TGTGCCAGCAGCCAACTTCCAGGGCGCGGAACCTTGAACAATGAGCAGTTCTTC.

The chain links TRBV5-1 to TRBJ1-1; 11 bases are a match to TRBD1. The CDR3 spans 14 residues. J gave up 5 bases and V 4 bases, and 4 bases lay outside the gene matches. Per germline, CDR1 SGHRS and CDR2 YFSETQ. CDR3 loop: CASSIGTGGTEAFF. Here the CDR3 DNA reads TGCGCCAGCAGCATTGGGACAGGGGGAACTGAAGCTTTCTTT. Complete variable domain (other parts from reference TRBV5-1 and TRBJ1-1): KAGVTQTPRYLIKTRGQQVTLSCSPISGHRSVSWYQQTPGQGLQFLFEYFSETQRNKGNFPGRFSGRQFSNSRSEMNVSTLELGDSALYLCASSIGTGGTEAFFGQGTRLTVV.

In nucleotides, the CDR3 is TGTGCCAGCAGTACCCTGAGGGCAGGCACCTACGAGCAGTACTTC. Encoded protein: CASSTLRAGTYEQYF. The chain employs TRBV6-5 and TRBJ2-7; D possibly corresponds to TRBD2 (5 bases). The V gene's germline CDR1 is MNHEY and CDR2 SVGAGI. There are 15 residues in the CDR3. V gave up 5 bases and J gave up 2 bases, with 16 bases separating them.

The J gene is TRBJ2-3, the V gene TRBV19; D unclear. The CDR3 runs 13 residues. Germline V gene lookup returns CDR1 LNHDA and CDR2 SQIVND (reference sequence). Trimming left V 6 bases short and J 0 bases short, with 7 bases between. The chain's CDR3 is CASRPASTDTQYF. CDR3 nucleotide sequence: TGTGCCAGTAGGCCAGCGAGCACAGATACGCAGTATTTT.

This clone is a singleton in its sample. The CDR3 here is CASSSRAAYEQYF. The CDR3 coding sequence is TGTGCCAGCAGCTCCAGGGCCGCCTACGAGCAGTACTTC. The V and J genes are TRBV7-2 and TRBJ2-7; tentative D call: TRBD1 (5 bases). Germline loops: CDR1 SGHTA, CDR2 FQGNSA. The CDR3 sequence is 13 residues long. Trimming stripped 4 bases from V and 2 bases from J, with 9 bases between.

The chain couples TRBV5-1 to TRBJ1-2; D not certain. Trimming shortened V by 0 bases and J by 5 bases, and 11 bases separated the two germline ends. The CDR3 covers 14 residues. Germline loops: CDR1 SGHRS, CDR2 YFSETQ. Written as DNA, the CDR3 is TGCGCCAGCAGCTTGGAGGCGTCTCCGTATGGCTACACCTTC. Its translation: CASSLEASPYGYTF. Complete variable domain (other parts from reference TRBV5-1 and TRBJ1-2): KAGVTQTPRYLIKTRGQQVTLSCSPISGHRSVSWYQQTPGQGLQFLFEYFSETQRNKGNFPGRFSGRQFSNSRSEMNVSTLELGDSALYLCASSLEASPYGYTFGSGTRLTVV.

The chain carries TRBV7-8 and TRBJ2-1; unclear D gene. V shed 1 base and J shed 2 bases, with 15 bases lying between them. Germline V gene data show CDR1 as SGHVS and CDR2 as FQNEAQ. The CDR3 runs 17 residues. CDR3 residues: CASSLGWFSVPYNEQFF. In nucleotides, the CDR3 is TGTGCCAGCAGCTTAGGATGGTTTTCCGTCCCCTACAATGAGCAGTTCTTC.

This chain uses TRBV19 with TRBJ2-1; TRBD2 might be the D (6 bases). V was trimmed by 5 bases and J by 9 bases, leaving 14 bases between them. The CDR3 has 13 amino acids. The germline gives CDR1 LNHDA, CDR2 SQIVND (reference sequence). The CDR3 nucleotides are TGTGCCAGTAGTGCGGGATACGTTGGTGAGCAGTTCTTC. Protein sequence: CASSAGYVGEQFF.

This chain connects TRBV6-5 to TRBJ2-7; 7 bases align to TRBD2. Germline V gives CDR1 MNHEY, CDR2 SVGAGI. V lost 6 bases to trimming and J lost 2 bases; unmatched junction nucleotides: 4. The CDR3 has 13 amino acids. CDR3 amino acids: CASRSGNPYEQYF. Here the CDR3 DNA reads TGTGCCAGCAGGAGCGGGAACCCCTACGAGCAGTACTTC.

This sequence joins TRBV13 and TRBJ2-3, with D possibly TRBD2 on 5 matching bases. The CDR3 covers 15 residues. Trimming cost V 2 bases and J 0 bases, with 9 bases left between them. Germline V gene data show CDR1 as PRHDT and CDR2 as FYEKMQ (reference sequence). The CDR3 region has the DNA TGTGCCAGCAGCTTAAAAGCGGAAAGCACAGATACGCAGTATTTT. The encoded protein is CASSLKAESTDTQYF.

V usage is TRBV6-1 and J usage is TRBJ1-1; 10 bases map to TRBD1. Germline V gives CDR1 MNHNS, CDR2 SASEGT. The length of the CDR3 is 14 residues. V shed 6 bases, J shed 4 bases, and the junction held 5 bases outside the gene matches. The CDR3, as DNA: TGTGCCAGCAGGACAGGGGGCGATACCACTGAAGCTTTCTTT. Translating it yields CASRTGGDTTEAFF.

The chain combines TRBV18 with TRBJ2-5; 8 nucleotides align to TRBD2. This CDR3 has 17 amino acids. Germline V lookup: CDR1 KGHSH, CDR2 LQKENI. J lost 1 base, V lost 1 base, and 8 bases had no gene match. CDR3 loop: CASSPRSLREVQETQYF. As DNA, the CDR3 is TGTGCCAGCTCACCACGGAGTTTGCGGGAGGTCCAAGAGACCCAGTACTTC.

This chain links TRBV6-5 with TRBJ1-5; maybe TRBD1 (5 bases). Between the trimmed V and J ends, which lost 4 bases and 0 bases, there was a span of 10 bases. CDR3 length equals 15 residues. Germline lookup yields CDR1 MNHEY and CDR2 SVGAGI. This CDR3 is CASSSGLYSNQPQHF. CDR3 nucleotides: TGTGCCAGCAGTTCGGGACTATATAGCAATCAGCCCCAGCATTTT.

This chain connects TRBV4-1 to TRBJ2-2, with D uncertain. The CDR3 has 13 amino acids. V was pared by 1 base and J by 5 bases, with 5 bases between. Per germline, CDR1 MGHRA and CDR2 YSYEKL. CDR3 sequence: CASSQGNTGELFF. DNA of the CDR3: TGCGCCAGCAGCCAAGGGAATACCGGGGAGCTGTTTTTT.

CDR3 protein: CSVEDGRGSTDTQYF. DNA for the CDR3: TGCAGCGTTGAAGATGGGCGGGGAAGCACAGATACGCAGTATTTT. The rearrangement joins TRBV29-1 to TRBJ2-3; TRBD2 is a possible D gene (6 bases). Per germline, CDR1 SQVTM and CDR2 ANQGSEA. V dropped 0 bases and J dropped 0 bases, with 10 bases sitting between them. CDR3 size: 15 residues.

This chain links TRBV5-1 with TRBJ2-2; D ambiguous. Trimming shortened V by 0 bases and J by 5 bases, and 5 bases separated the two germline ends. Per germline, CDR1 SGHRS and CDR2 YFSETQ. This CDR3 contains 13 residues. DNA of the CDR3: TGCGCCAGCAGCTTGGCGGTGACCGGGGAGCTGTTTTTT. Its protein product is CASSLAVTGELFF.

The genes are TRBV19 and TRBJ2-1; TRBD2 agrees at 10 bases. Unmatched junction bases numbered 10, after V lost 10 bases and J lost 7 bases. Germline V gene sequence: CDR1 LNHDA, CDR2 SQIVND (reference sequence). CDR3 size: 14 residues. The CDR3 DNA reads TGTGCCACCTCGAGGCGACTAGCGGGTAATGAGCAGTTCTTC. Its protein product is CATSRRLAGNEQFF.

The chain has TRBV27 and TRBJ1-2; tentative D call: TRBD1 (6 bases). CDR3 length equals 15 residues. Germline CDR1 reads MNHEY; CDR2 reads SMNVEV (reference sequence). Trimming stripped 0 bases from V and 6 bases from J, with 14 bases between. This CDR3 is CASSLSVRGPDGYTF. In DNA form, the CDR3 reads TGTGCCAGCAGTTTATCGGTCAGGGGACCCGATGGCTACACCTTC.